A selection of T cell receptor beta chains follows, all from one sample in a study of shared clonotypes between healthy human individuals. Clones were read by immunoSEQ multiplex PCR, and TCRdb kept only the in-frame ones, dropping some. The sample lists fewer than 700,000 clones; about 80% were seen once. The sequenced material came from PBMCs. These receptor sequences come from a woman aged 35 to 49 in good health. Some clones in this sample may be carry-over from other donors' samples. Each CDR3 is given with its conserved first and last residue. Fields, in order: D gene, J gene, V gene, clone size, CDR3 protein, CDR3 DNA. The D gene is left open where the match is weak. A clone size is listed for some rows: how often the clone was seen (once, few, many), or a class if it is expanded.

>.|TRBJ1-1|TRBV7-3|.
CAGSSNMNTEAFF
TGTGCCGGCAGCTCCAATATGAACACTGAAGCTTTCTTT
>.|TRBJ1-2|TRBV25-1|few
CASRGGYGYTF
TGTGCCAGCAGGGGGGGGTACGGCTACACCTTC
>TRBD1|TRBJ1-5|TRBV7-9|.
CASTLQGQPQHF
TGTGCCAGCACCTTACAGGGGCAGCCCCAGCATTTT
>.|TRBJ2-1|TRBV5-8|.
CASTTWRRDEQFF
TGTGCCAGCACCACGTGGCGCCGGGATGAGCAGTTCTTC
>TRBD2|TRBJ2-1|TRBV5-1|.
CASSYIAGGKYNEQFF
TGCGCCAGCAGCTACATAGCGGGAGGGAAATACAATGAGCAGTTCTTC
>TRBD2|TRBJ2-5|TRBV19|.
CASSMPGLAGPETQYF
TGTGCCAGTAGTATGCCGGGACTAGCGGGACCCGAGACCCAGTACTTC
>.|TRBJ2-2|TRBV7-3|.
CASSLSVTGELFF
TGTGCCAGCAGCTTGAGTGTTACCGGGGAGCTGTTTTTT
>.|TRBJ2-3|TRBV13|.
CASSSRGFGTDTQYF
TGTGCCAGCAGCTCTAGGGGCTTCGGCACAGATACGCAGTATTTT
>TRBD2|TRBJ2-3|TRBV4-2|.
CASSAGGVGTDTQYF
TGTGCCAGCAGCGCGGGAGGAGTAGGCACAGATACGCAGTATTTT
>TRBD1|TRBJ2-7|TRBV7-9|.
CASSLASRWGQGPYEQYF
TGTGCCAGCAGCTTAGCGTCCAGGTGGGGACAGGGGCCCTACGAGCAGTACTTC
>TRBD2|TRBJ2-7|TRBV27|.
CASSLRRGGRGEQYF
TGTGCCAGCAGTTTAAGGCGGGGCGGGAGGGGCGAGCAGTACTTC
>TRBD2|TRBJ2-5|TRBV10-3|.
CAISSSTSGQETQYF
TGTGCCATCAGTTCATCTACTAGCGGCCAAGAGACCCAGTACTTC
>.|TRBJ2-5|TRBV28|few
CASSFSPLQETQYF
TGTGCCAGCAGTTTCAGCCCACTTCAAGAGACCCAGTACTTC
>.|TRBJ2-7|TRBV18|.
CASSRGPDTYEQYF
TGTGCCAGCTCACGGGGACCGGACACCTACGAGCAGTACTTC
>.|TRBJ2-2|TRBV14|many
CASSQDWAAGELFF
TGTGCCAGCAGCCAAGATTGGGCGGCCGGGGAGCTGTTTTTT
>.|TRBJ2-7|TRBV4-2|.
CASSQLARSYEQYF
TGTGCCAGCAGCCAACTCGCCCGCTCCTACGAGCAGTACTTC
>.|TRBJ2-2|TRBV6-5|.
CASSPPTWAGELFF
TGTGCCAGCAGCCCCCCAACGTGGGCCGGGGAGCTGTTTTTT
>.|TRBJ1-2|TRBV6-1|.
CASSDTPGGYTF
TGTGCCAGCAGTGACACCCCGGGAGGCTACACCTTC
>.|TRBJ2-5|TRBV29-1|once
CSVGTPGGLDLQYF
TGCAGCGTTGGTACTCCTGGGGGACTCGACCTCCAGTACTTC
>TRBD1|TRBJ1-4|TRBV9|.
CASSTRTGVGEKLFF
TGTGCCAGCAGCACTCGGACAGGGGTAGGCGAAAAACTGTTTTTT
>TRBD2|TRBJ2-1|TRBV5-8|.
CASSHSRLAGGVSEQFF
TGTGCCAGCAGCCACAGTCGGCTAGCGGGGGGGGTTAGTGAGCAGTTCTTC
>.|TRBJ2-5|TRBV4-1|.
CASSQGGYQETQYF
TGCGCCAGCAGCCAAGGGGGATACCAAGAGACCCAGTACTTC
>.|TRBJ1-5|TRBV6-6|.
CASSTRPGVQPQHF
TGTGCCAGCAGTACTAGACCAGGGGTTCAGCCCCAGCATTTT
>TRBD2|TRBJ2-7|TRBV11-3|.
CASSHGGVTNEQYF
TGTGCCAGCAGCCACGGGGGGGTAACTAACGAGCAGTACTTC
>TRBD1|TRBJ2-7|TRBV27|once
CASSLGQGSLYEQYF
TGTGCCAGCAGTTTGGGACAGGGTAGCCTGTACGAGCAGTACTTC
>.|TRBJ2-3|TRBV7-6|once
CASSLRPNLANTDTQYF
TGTGCCAGCAGCTTACGGCCTAATCTAGCAAACACAGATACGCAGTATTTT
>.|TRBJ1-1|TRBV20-1|few
CRGVLGTEAFF
TGCAGGGGGGTCCTAGGAACTGAAGCTTTCTTT
>.|TRBJ2-7|TRBV21-1|.
CASSTRTGNYEQYF
TGTGCCAGCAGCACACGGACAGGGAACTACGAGCAGTACTTC
>.|TRBJ2-3|TRBV4-1|.
CASSQEGRRASTDTQYF
TGCGCCAGCAGCCAAGAAGGTAGACGGGCAAGCACAGATACGCAGTATTTT
>.|TRBJ2-1|TRBV7-9|.
CASSRDYNEQFF
TGTGCCAGCAGCCGGGACTACAATGAGCAGTTCTTC
>TRBD2|TRBJ2-7|TRBV7-9|.
CASSPPGLADLSYEQYF
TGTGCCAGCAGCCCTCCGGGACTAGCGGACCTCTCCTACGAGCAGTACTTC
>.|TRBJ1-2|TRBV28|.
CASSFRPGVGGYTF
TGTGCCAGCAGTTTTCGGCCGGGGGTTGGGGGCTACACCTTC